This TCR beta chain is from a study of pediatric ulcerative colitis. Clones were sequenced by immunoSEQ multiplex PCR, and TCRdb holds only the in-frame ones, with some missing. The sample contains 36,000 or so clones, about 80% of which appear only once. This CDR3 is built from 16 residues. V lost 6 bases and J lost 0; bases outside the gene matches: 0. The germline CDR1 and CDR2 sequences are LNHDA and SQIVND (reference sequence). In this sample, this clone turned up a few times. One to two pinch biopsies were taken from the rectum during colonoscopy. The chain joins TRBV19 to TRBJ2-6, with TRBD2 matching 12 bases. What was sequenced was gut tissue. The receptor was isolated from a boy aged 5-17 years with moderate ulcerative colitis. CDR3 DNA sequence: TGTGCCAGTAGGACTAGCGGGAGCTCTGGGGCCAACGTCCTGACTTTC. As protein: CASRTSGSSGANVLTF.